Each of the 5 T cell receptor beta chains below was sequenced from the same sample in a study of T cells in women clearing cervical HPV infection. Some clones are missing from TCRdb's copy, which holds only in-frame ones; the method was immunoSEQ multiplex PCR. The sample table sets out around 31,000 clones. The source material was blood buffy coat. These TCRs come from a woman between 18 and 75 years old with a cervical HPV16 infection that either progressed to CIN3+ or cleared (not recorded which).

The CDR3 region is CASSERPAVDTQYF. CDR3 bases read: TGTGCCAGCAGCGAACGGCCCGCGGTGGATACG. V and J are TRBV9 and TRBJ2-3; D is unclear. The read gets to within 3 residues of the CDR3 end, and the germline J gene fills in the rest. Trimming took 3 bases from V and 6 from J, leaving 14 bases between them. The CDR3 has 14 amino acids. The germline V gene has CDR1 SGDLS and CDR2 YYNGEE.

In regard to this clone: Coverage ceases 3 residues before the CDR3 finishes, and the germline J gene fills in the end. V and J are TRBV18 and TRBJ2-2, with 13 bases fitting TRBD2. Germline loops: CDR1 KGHSH, CDR2 LQKENI. Trimming cost V 6 bases and J 5 bases; bases outside gene matches: 12. The length of the CDR3 is 18 residues. CDR3: CASSPRTSGGHDTGELFF. CDR3 DNA (partial): TGTGCCAGCTCCCCTCGGACTAGCGGGGGCCATGATACCGGGGAG. Filled out from reference TRBV18 and TRBJ2-2, the complete variable domain reads NAGVMQNPRHLVRRRGQEARLRCSPMKGHSHVYWYRQLPEEGLKFMVYLQKENIIDESGMPKERFSAEFPKEGPSILRIQQVVRGDSAAYFCASSPRTSGGHDTGELFFGEGSRLTVL.

As for this clone: The sequence runs out 3 residues before the end of the CDR3; the remainder is reconstructed from the germline J gene. This chain joins TRBV14 and TRBJ2-1; 8 bases agree with TRBD1. In germline, CDR1 is SGHDN, CDR2 FVKESK. This CDR3 has 15 amino acids. Losses at the gene ends were 3 bases for V and 8 bases for J; bases not matched to a gene: 9. CDR3 loop: CASSQDRAFDDEQFF. The part of the CDR3 DNA that was read is TGTGCCAGCAGCCAGGACAGGGCGTTTGACGATGAG.

As concerns this clone: The CDR3 end lies 3 residues beyond the end of the read and is filled in from the germline J gene. The chain is built from TRBV20-1 and TRBJ1-3; D ambiguous. The germline V and J ends were trimmed by 2 bases and 2 bases, with 4 bases remaining between them. This CDR3 spans 12 amino acids. CDR1 is DFQATT and CDR2 is SNEGSKA in the germline V gene (reference sequence). CDR3 bases read: TGCAGTGCTAGAAGGGCTGGAAACACC. As protein: CSARRAGNT. The whole CDR3 reads CSARRAGNTIYF.

As for this clone: The read falls 3 residues short of the CDR3 end, and the missing part is taken from the germline J gene. This rearrangement joins TRBV6-1 to TRBJ1-4; D may be TRBD1 (6 bases). The V end lost 4 bases, the J end lost 8 bases, and 14 bases lay between the germline ends. CDR1 is MNHNS and CDR2 is SASEGT in the germline V gene. The CDR3 is made up of 14 amino acids. This CDR3 is CASSGVQGQEKLFF. The covered CDR3 bases are TGTGCCAGCAGTGGAGTACAGGGTCAAGAAAAA.